Listed below are T cell receptor beta chains from one sample, sequenced in a study of cytomegalovirus exposure and HLA in healthy donors. Assay used: immunoSEQ multiplex PCR; TCRdb lists only in-frame clones, some missing. The sample holds 110,000 to 150,000 clones, roughly four fifths seen once. The sequenced sample was PBMCs. The receptors come from a male donor in good health and CMV-seronegative. Each CDR3 is given with its conserved first and last residue. A D gene is named only where the DNA matches it firmly. Clone size is not always given. Where it is, it says once, few, many or a class for expanded clones.

>NA|NA|TRBV11-2|TRBJ2-1
TGTGCCAGCAGGTCGGTTGGTGATGAGCAGTTCTTC
CASRSVGDEQFF
>TRBD2|NA|TRBV11-3|TRBJ2-5
TGTGCCAGCAGCCGTCTAGCGGGGGGTCATATAGAGACCCAGTACTTC
CASSRLAGGHIETQYF
>NA|few|TRBV9|TRBJ2-1
TGTGCCAGCAGCGTTGGCGGGGGCCTCAACAATGAGCAGTTCTTC
CASSVGGGLNNEQFF
>NA|NA|TRBV29-1|TRBJ2-5
TGCAGCGTTAATGTTCAGGGTGCTGCGAGGTGGGAGACCCAGTACTTC
CSVNVQGAARWETQYF
>TRBD1|NA|TRBV5-6|TRBJ1-2
TGTGCCAGCAGCAGAACAGGGGACCTAGCTAACTATGGCTACACCTTC
CASSRTGDLANYGYTF
>NA|NA|TRBV7-9|TRBJ2-1
TGTGCCAGCAGCTTAACCGAAGGGGCTGCCTACAATGAGCAGTTCTTC
CASSLTEGAAYNEQFF
>TRBD1|NA|TRBV28|TRBJ1-2
TGTGCCAGCAGCCTCAACACAGGGGAACATGGCTACACCTTC
CASSLNTGEHGYTF
>NA|NA|TRBV5-6|TRBJ1-5
TGTGCCAGCACTATCCTAGGGGATAGCAATCAGCCCCAGCATTTT
CASTILGDSNQPQHF
>NA|NA|TRBV11-2|TRBJ2-2
TGTGCCAGCAGCACCGGACTGGCAAACACCGGGGAGCTGTTTTTT
CASSTGLANTGELFF
>NA|NA|TRBV6-5|TRBJ1-1
TGTGCCAGCAGTGGGGAGCATCATACTTTCTTT
CASSGEHHTFF
>TRBD2|NA|TRBV19|TRBJ2-5
TGTGCCAGTAGTATGGGGGGGGTGGAGACCCAGTACTTC
CASSMGGVETQYF
>NA|NA|TRBV7-2|TRBJ1-5
TGTGCCAGCAGCTTAGAGGGGGTCCCTCAGCCCCAGCATTTT
CASSLEGVPQPQHF
>TRBD1|NA|TRBV6-6|TRBJ1-5
TGTGCCAGCATTCGGGACAGGGAGGTCAATCAGCCCCAGCATTTT
CASIRDREVNQPQHF
>TRBD2|few|TRBV7-3|TRBJ2-1
TGTGCCAGCAGCTCACAGAGCGGGGGGGTCGGCGGTGAGCAGTTCTTC
CASSSQSGGVGGEQFF